The 16 T cell receptor beta chains presented below share a single source sample, sequenced in a study of OX40 agonist ivuxolimab in advanced cancers. TCRdb's table, derived via immunoSEQ multiplex PCR, lists solely in-frame clones and lacks some. The data contain 69,000 or so clones, less than 85% of them singletons. This specimen was CD4+ or CD8+ T cells sorted from blood, taken in a trial of the OX40 agonist ivuxolimab. All receptors come from an adult with an advanced solid tumor such as melanoma, head and neck, liver or kidney cancer.

This clone was detected a few times. The J gene is TRBJ2-2, the V gene TRBV2; D gene ambiguous. Germline CDR1 reads SNHLY; CDR2 reads FYNNEI. The V end lost 4 bases, the J end lost 5 bases, and 8 bases lay between the germline ends. CDR3 length: 13 residues. CDR3 bases: TGTGCCAGCAGTGGATCGTATACCGGGGAGCTGTTTTTT. Translation gives CASSGSYTGELFF.

The chain uses TRBV2 and TRBJ2-7; 9 nucleotides match TRBD1. Trimming at V came to 4 bases and at J to 2 bases, leaving 3 bases not matched to a gene. The CDR3 contains 14 residues. Germline-derived CDR1 and CDR2 are SNHLY and FYNNEI. The CDR3 spells CASSGTGVPYEQYF. CDR3 in DNA: TGTGCCAGCAGTGGGACAGGGGTTCCCTACGAGCAGTACTTC.

CDR3 nucleotides: TGCGCCAGCAGCTTGGATCTCGAGGGGCAGTACTTC. This codes for CASSLDLEGQYF. V and J are TRBV5-1 and TRBJ2-7; a weak D match, TRBD2 (5 bases). Per germline, CDR1 SGHRS and CDR2 YFSETQ. With 0 bases removed from V and 9 bases from J, the gap between germline ends came to 10 bases. This CDR3 has 12 residues. The complete variable domain, with remaining parts taken from reference TRBV5-1 and TRBJ2-7, reads KAGVTQTPRYLIKTRGQQVTLSCSPISGHRSVSWYQQTPGQGLQFLFEYFSETQRNKGNFPGRFSGRQFSNSRSEMNVSTLELGDSALYLCASSLDLEGQYFGPGTRLTVT.

V usage is TRBV30 and J usage is TRBJ1-2; D possibly corresponds to TRBD1 (5 bases). Germline V gives CDR1 GTSNPN, CDR2 SVGIG (reference sequence). Trimming pared 4 bases from V and 2 bases from J, leaving 14 bases between. The CDR3 length is 14 residues. CDR3 nucleotide sequence: TGTGCCTGGATCAGGCAGGGAAGAAACTATGGCTACACCTTC. As protein: CAWIRQGRNYGYTF.

This chain uses TRBV5-1 with TRBJ2-2, with D possibly TRBD2 on 5 matching bases. V dropped 0 bases and J dropped 5 bases, with 8 bases sitting between them. The CDR3 contains 14 residues. Germline V CDR1 and CDR2: SGHRS, YFSETQ. For the CDR3, the DNA is TGCGCCAGCAGCTTGGACAGAGGGACCGGGGAGCTGTTTTTT. Translation: CASSLDRGTGELFF.

The rearrangement links TRBV5-1 to TRBJ2-4; possibly TRBD2 for D (7 bases). Trimming removed 1 base from V and 5 bases from J, with 13 bases in between. The germline CDR1 and CDR2 sequences are SGHRS and YFSETQ. This CDR3 is 15 amino acids long. CDR3 sequence reads: CASSLIGGPQNIQYF. The CDR3 DNA reads TGCGCCAGCAGCTTGATCGGGGGGCCCCAAAACATTCAGTACTTC.

The sample holds one count of this clone. The rearrangement uses TRBV7-2 and TRBJ1-2, with 10 bases identical to TRBD1. The CDR3 covers 14 residues. After removal of 2 bases from V and 6 bases from J, the junction contained 3 bases not matched to a gene. Looked up from germline, CDR1 is SGHTA and CDR2 is FQGNSA. CDR3 region: CASSLNGQGDGYTF. CDR3 DNA: TGTGCCAGCAGCTTAAACGGACAGGGGGATGGCTACACCTTC.

J is TRBJ2-5 and V is TRBV7-2; D is ambiguous. The CDR3 contains 11 residues. The V gene lost 6 bases and the J gene lost 2 bases, with 4 bases spanning the gap. Germline-derived CDR1 and CDR2 are SGHTA and FQGNSA. The CDR3 is CASRVQETQYF. The CDR3 DNA follows: TGTGCCAGCAGGGTACAAGAGACCCAGTACTTC.

This clone was detected only once. The J gene is TRBJ2-3, the V gene TRBV21-1; the table's D call TRBD1 went unverified against the DNA. TRBV21-1 is deemed a pseudogene. The CDR3 has 15 amino acids. The CDR3 reads CASSKQGARADTQYF. DNA of the CDR3: TGTGCCAGCAGCAAACAGGGGGCGCGGGCAGATACGCAGTATTTT.

The CDR3 loop reads CASSQDGDRTNEKLFF. CDR3 in DNA: TGCGCCAGCAGCCAAGATGGGGACAGGACGAATGAAAAACTGTTTTTT. This sequence joins TRBV4-1 and TRBJ1-4; TRBD1 aligns across 8 bases. The J segment lost 5 bases and the V segment lost 0 bases, leaving 5 bases of the junction unmatched. The CDR3 is 16 residues long. From germline, CDR1 is MGHRA and CDR2 YSYEKL.

The chain employs TRBV11-1 and TRBJ1-1; 7 nucleotides agree with TRBD1. This CDR3 region has 15 residues. After removal of 5 bases from V and 4 bases from J, the junction contained 10 bases not matched to a gene. In germline, CDR1 is SGHAT, CDR2 FQDESV (reference sequence). CDR3 bases: TGTGCCAGCAGCACGAGTACAGGGGCGGCCACTGAAGCTTTCTTT. Amino acids: CASSTSTGAATEAFF. The complete variable domain, with remaining parts taken from reference TRBV11-1 and TRBJ1-1, reads EAEVAQSPRYKITEKSQAVAFWCDPISGHATLYWYRQILGQGPELLVQFQDESVVDDSQLPKDRFSAERLKGVDSTLKIQPAELGDSAMYLCASSTSTGAATEAFFGQGTRLTVV.

This chain connects TRBV6-1 to TRBJ2-7; 9 positions agree with TRBD1. Germline assignment: CDR1 MNHNS and CDR2 SASEGT. The junction had 9 bases not matched to a gene; V was cut back by 4 bases and J by 2 bases. The CDR3 covers 16 residues. This CDR3 is CASSGRPGTGTYEQYF. Here the CDR3 DNA reads TGTGCCAGCAGTGGACGTCCCGGGACAGGGACCTACGAGCAGTACTTC.

The rearrangement joins TRBV30 to TRBJ2-7; 7 bases map to TRBD2. This CDR3 is 15 amino acids long. V lost 2 bases, J lost 4 bases, and 11 bases stayed unmatched. The germline gives CDR1 GTSNPN, CDR2 SVGIG (reference sequence). For the CDR3, the DNA is TGTGCCTGGAGTTTAATAGGGAGGGAGCAGTACGAGCAGTACTTC. Translated, it gives CAWSLIGREQYEQYF.

The chain is built from TRBV10-3 and TRBJ1-6; TRBD1 matches 8 bases. CDR3 length: 15 amino acids. CDR1 ENHRY and CDR2 SYGVKD come from the germline V gene. Trimming removed 4 bases from V and 9 bases from J; junction bases left unmatched: 8. The CDR3 region has the DNA TGTGCCATCAGTGGGACCGGGACAGGACCTTCACCCCTCCACTTT. The encoded protein is CAISGTGTGPSPLHF.

The chain recombines TRBV30 with TRBJ1-1; a weak D match, TRBD1 (5 bases). Trimming left V 1 base short and J 10 bases short, with 10 bases between. The CDR3 spans 11 residues. From germline, CDR1 is GTSNPN and CDR2 SVGIG (reference sequence). DNA of the CDR3: TGTGCCTGGAGTGGGGGCAGACTAGCTTTCTTT. Its translation is CAWSGGRLAFF.

The chain is built from TRBV15 and TRBJ1-2; 7 bases align to TRBD1. V was clipped by 0 bases and J by 9 bases; unmatched bases: 10. The CDR3 sequence is 15 residues long. Germline V gene sequence: CDR1 LNHNV, CDR2 YYDKDF (reference sequence). The CDR3 reads CATSRDRGGFSRYTF. In DNA form, the CDR3 reads TGTGCCACCAGCAGAGACAGGGGGGGTTTTTCTCGCTACACCTTC.